This is a list of T cell receptor beta chains from one sample in a study of vaccination and CD4 T cells after COVID-19. For these TCRs, the target antigens are not known. TCRdb analysed the PCR reads with MiXCR anew, one entry per CDR3 protein. The data contain thousands of distinct CDR3 sequences, under 30% of them singletons. Sequenced material: CD4+ T cells from blood, cultured in vitro. Receptor source: a human donor in good health. CDR3s include the opening cysteine and the closing phenylalanine or tryptophan. A D gene is named only where the DNA matches it firmly. Size is stated for part of the rows, as once, few or many counts, or as a class when the clone is expanded.

clone_size d_call j_call v_call cdr3_aa cdr3_nt
medium-sized NA TRBJ1-6 TRBV6-2/TRBV6-3 CASSPGSGNSPLHF TGTGCCAGCAGCCCGGGGTCGGGGAATTCACCCCTCCACTTT
NA TRBD2 TRBJ2-3 TRBV28 CASSFGGESTDTQYF TGTGCCAGCAGTTTTGGGGGGGAGAGCACAGATACGCAGTATTTT
few NA TRBJ2-2 TRBV20-1 CSARVGGATGELFF TGCAGTGCTAGGGTCGGCGGGGCGACCGGGGAGCTGTTTTTT
NA NA TRBJ2-3 TRBV27 CASSLALPTDTQYF TGTGCCAGCAGTTTAGCGCTGCCAACAGATACGCAGTATTTT
NA NA TRBJ2-2 TRBV7-7 CASTTLENTGELFF TGTGCTAGCACCACCCTAGAGAACACCGGGGAGCTGTTTTTT
few NA TRBJ1-6 TRBV19 CASTHLAGTWGSPLHF TGTGCCAGTACCCATTTAGCCGGGACATGGGGTTCACCCCTCCACTTT
once NA TRBJ2-5 TRBV30 CACGQLQETQYF TGTGCCTGCGGACAGCTCCAAGAGACCCAGTACTTC
NA NA TRBJ2-2 TRBV7-2 CAGSIMGGPGELFF TGTGCCGGCAGTATTATGGGCGGCCCCGGGGAGCTGTTTTTT
NA TRBD1 TRBJ1-2 TRBV28 CASTQGASGYTF TGTGCCAGCACCCAGGGGGCAAGTGGCTACACCTTC
NA NA TRBJ2-7 TRBV10-3 CAISEKVLDEQYF TGTGCCATCAGTGAGAAGGTCCTCGACGAGCAGTACTTC
NA TRBD1 TRBJ1-1 TRBV28 CASSFLTGSNTEAFF TGTGCCAGCAGTTTTCTGACAGGGTCGAACACTGAAGCTTTCTTT
few TRBD1 TRBJ2-5 TRBV23-1 CASSQPRDSQETQYF TGCGCCAGCAGTCAACCCCGGGACAGCCAAGAGACCCAGTACTTC
NA TRBD2 TRBJ2-7 TRBV27 CASSSLREGFREQYF TGTGCCAGCAGTTCACTCCGGGAGGGGTTTCGCGAGCAGTACTTC
few TRBD2 TRBJ2-7 TRBV29-1 CSVRELSYEQYF TGCAGCGTGCGGGAGCTCTCCTACGAGCAGTACTTC
NA NA TRBJ1-2 TRBV4-3 CASSQGGSGYTF TGCGCCAGCAGCCAAGGGGGGAGTGGCTACACCTTC
NA NA TRBJ1-2 TRBV5-6 CASSLSGGGGYTF TGTGCCAGCAGCTTGAGCGGGGGCGGTGGCTACACCTTC
NA NA TRBJ1-5 TRBV6-1 CASRMRVSNQPQHF TGTGCCAGCAGAATGAGAGTGAGCAATCAGCCCCAGCATTTT
once NA TRBJ2-2 TRBV5-1 CASSSTGYTGELFF TGCGCCAGCAGCTCAACAGGGTACACCGGGGAGCTGTTTTTT
once NA TRBJ2-7 TRBV4-2 CASRHDRDVGEQYF TGTGCCAGCAGACACGACCGGGATGTCGGCGAGCAGTACTTC
few NA TRBJ1-1 TRBV29-1 CSVSLLGSRGAPAANTEAFF TGCAGCGTTAGCCTTCTGGGTTCGCGAGGGGCGCCGGCTGCGAACACTGAAGCTTTCTTT